The entry that follows covers one T cell receptor beta chain sequence. The V segment lost 2 bases and the J segment 10 bases; nucleotides outside the gene matches: 7. The CDR3 is made up of 13 amino acids. Looked up from germline, CDR1 is GTSNPN and CDR2 is SVGIG (reference sequence). CD8+ and CD4+ T cells taken from blood had their TCR beta sequenced. The study used healthy donors as controls matched for age and sex. Negative isolation was applied to CD8+ and CD4+ T cells, and FACS enrichment was applied to TEMRA cells. This entry is derived from a study of CD8 T cells in Susac syndrome. cDNA came from approximately 0.5 to 1 ug RNA primed by random hexamers. Multiplex immunoSEQ PCR targeted 54 Vbeta and 13 Jbeta TCR beta segments. TCRdb fed the immunoSEQ multiplex PCR reads into MiXCR, producing one record per CDR3 protein. Of 100,000 to 150,000 distinct CDR3 sequences in the sample, about 94% were seen once.

Sequenced input: CD4+ T cells from PBMCs. The TCR was taken from a human donor in good health. V is TRBV30 and J is TRBJ1-1, with 10 positions matching TRBD1. CDR3 in amino acids: CAWSHGQGEVAFF. The CDR3 bases are TGTGCCTGGAGTCACGGACAGGGGGAGGTAGCTTTCTTT.